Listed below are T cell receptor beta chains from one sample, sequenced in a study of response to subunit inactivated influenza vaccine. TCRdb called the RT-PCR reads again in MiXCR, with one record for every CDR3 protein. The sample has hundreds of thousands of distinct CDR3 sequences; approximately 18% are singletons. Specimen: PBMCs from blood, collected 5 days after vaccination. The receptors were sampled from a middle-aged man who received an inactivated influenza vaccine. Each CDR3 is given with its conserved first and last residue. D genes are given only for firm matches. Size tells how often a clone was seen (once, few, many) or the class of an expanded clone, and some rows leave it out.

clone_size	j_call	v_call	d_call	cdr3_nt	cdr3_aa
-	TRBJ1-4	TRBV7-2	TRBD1	TGTGCCAGCAGCACCGGGACAGGCGAATCAAAACTGTTTTTT	CASSTGTGESKLFF
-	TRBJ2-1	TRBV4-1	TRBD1	TGCGCCAGCAGCCAAGGACTTCGGAGACAGGGCTTCGAAGCCGGTCCCTACAATGAGCAGTTCTTC	CASSQGLRRQGFEAGPYNEQFF
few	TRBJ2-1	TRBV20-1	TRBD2	TGCAGTGCTCCCCCCCTGGCGGGGGGTCATGAGCAGTTCTTC	CSAPPLAGGHEQFF
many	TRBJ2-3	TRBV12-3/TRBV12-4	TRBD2	TGTGCCAGCATTCTAGCGGGTCTTTGGGATACGCAGTATTTT	CASILAGLWDTQYF
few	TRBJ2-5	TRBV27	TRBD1	TGTGCCAGCAGTGTTGACAGGGGGCGGCAAGAGACCCAGTACTTC	CASSVDRGRQETQYF
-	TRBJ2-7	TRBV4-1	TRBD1	TGCGCCAGCAGCCAACCGGGACAGTTGGACTACGAGCAGTACTTC	CASSQPGQLDYEQYF
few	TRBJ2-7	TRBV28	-	TGTGCCAGCAGTTTATTCAGCTCCTACGAGCAGTACTTC	CASSLFSSYEQYF
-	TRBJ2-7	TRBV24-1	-	TGTGCCACCAGTGATTCGACAGTCGAGCAGTACTTC	CATSDSTVEQYF
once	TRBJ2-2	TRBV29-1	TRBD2	TGCAGCGGCAGCGGGAGAGCATACACCGGGGAGCTGTTTTTT	CSGSGRAYTGELFF
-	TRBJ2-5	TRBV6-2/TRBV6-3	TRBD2	TGTGCCAGCAGTAGACTAGCGGAGACCCAGTACTTC	CASSRLAETQYF
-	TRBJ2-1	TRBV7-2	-	TGTGCCAGCAGCTTAGTCCCAGGGACACCTCGTTACAATGAGCAGTTCTTC	CASSLVPGTPRYNEQFF
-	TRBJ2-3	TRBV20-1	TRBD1	TGCAGTGCTAGAGACACACAGGGGTGGGGCACAGATACGCAGTATTTT	CSARDTQGWGTDTQYF
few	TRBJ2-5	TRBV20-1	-	TGCAGTGCTATCCCCAGGGAGACCCAGTACTTC	CSAIPRETQYF
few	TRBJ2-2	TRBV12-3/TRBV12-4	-	TGTGCCAGCAGCCGAGGGCCGACCGGGGAGCTGTTTTTT	CASSRGPTGELFF
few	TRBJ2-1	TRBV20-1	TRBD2	TGCAGTGGGCGGCGGGGGGCCTACAATGAGCAGTTCTTC	CSGRRGAYNEQFF
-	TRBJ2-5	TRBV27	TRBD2	TGTGCCAGCACTCGACTAGCGGGAGACCTCACGCAAGAGACCCAGTACTTC	CASTRLAGDLTQETQYF
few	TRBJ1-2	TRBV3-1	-	TGTGCCAGCAGCCGTGCGGTGGATGGCTACACCTTC	CASSRAVDGYTF
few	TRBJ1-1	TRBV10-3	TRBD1	TGTGCCATCACCACAGGGGGAACTGAAGCTTTCTTT	CAITTGGTEAFF
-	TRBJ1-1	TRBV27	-	TGTGCCAGCAGTTTATCCGGTTGGGGGCGTAGAAACACTGAAGCTTTCTTT	CASSLSGWGRRNTEAFF
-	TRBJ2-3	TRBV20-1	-	TGCAGGGCGATGACAGGAATGGCAGATACGCAGTATTTT	CRAMTGMADTQYF
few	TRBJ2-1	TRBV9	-	TGTGCCAGCAGCCCTCAGCAGGGGAATGAGCAGTTCTTC	CASSPQQGNEQFF
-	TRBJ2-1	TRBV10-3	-	TGTGCCATCAGTGTTCAGGGCTATGAGCAGTTCTTC	CAISVQGYEQFF
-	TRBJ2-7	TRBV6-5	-	TGTGCCAGCAGTTACTCCGGGGTACCCCTCTCCTACGAGCAGTACTTC	CASSYSGVPLSYEQYF
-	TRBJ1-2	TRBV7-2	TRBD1	TGTGCCAGCAGCTTAGGGCCGGGACAGTTAAACCATGGCTACACCTTC	CASSLGPGQLNHGYTF
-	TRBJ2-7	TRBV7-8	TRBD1	TGTGCCAGCAGCATAGGACAGGGCCCTTACGAGCAGTACTTC	CASSIGQGPYEQYF
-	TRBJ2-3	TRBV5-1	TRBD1	TGCGCCAGCAGCTTGGCTTGGGGGACGGGACAGCGGACAGATACGCAGTATTTT	CASSLAWGTGQRTDTQYF
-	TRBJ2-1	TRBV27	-	TGTGCCAGCAGTCCTGATTGGGGCCAATACAATGAGCAGTTCTTC	CASSPDWGQYNEQFF
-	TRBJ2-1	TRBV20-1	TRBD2	TGCAGTGCTAGTTTTAGCGCTAGCGGGAATGATGAGCAGTTCTTC	CSASFSASGNDEQFF
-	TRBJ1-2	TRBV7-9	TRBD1	TGTGCCAGCAGCTTAGGTCCGGGACAGGGCGTAAACTATGGCTACACCTTC	CASSLGPGQGVNYGYTF
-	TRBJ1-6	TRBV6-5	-	TGTGCCAGCAGTTACGTTGTTTCCAGGAACTATAATTCACCCCTCCACTTT	CASSYVVSRNYNSPLHF
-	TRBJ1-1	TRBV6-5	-	TGTGCCAGCAGTTACTTCGATGAAGCTTTCTTT	CASSYFDEAFF
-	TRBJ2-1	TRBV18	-	TGTGCCAGCACCGGACAGTACTCCTACAATGAGCAGTTCTTC	CASTGQYSYNEQFF
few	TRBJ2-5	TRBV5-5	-	TGTGCCAGCAGCCCGTACGATTACAGGGTCAGAGAGACCCAGTACTTC	CASSPYDYRVRETQYF
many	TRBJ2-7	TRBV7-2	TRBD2	TGTGCCAGCAGCTTAAGCCGGACTAGCGGGAGCTCCTACGAGCAGTACTTC	CASSLSRTSGSSYEQYF
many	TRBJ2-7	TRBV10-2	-	TGCGCCAGCAGTCAGGGACAACCATACGAGCAGTACTTC	CASSQGQPYEQYF
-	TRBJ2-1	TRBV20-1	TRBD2	TGCAGTGCTAGAGATATAGCGGGAGACCACAATGAGCAGTTCTTC	CSARDIAGDHNEQFF
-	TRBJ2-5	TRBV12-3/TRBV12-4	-	TGTGCCAGCAAACAGACGAACCAAGAGACCCAGTACTTC	CASKQTNQETQYF
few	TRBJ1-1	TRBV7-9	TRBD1	TGTGCCAGCAGCAGGAGACAGGGTACGTCGGCTTTCTTT	CASSRRQGTSAFF
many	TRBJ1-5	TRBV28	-	TGTGCCAGCAGTTCACCGGGCCTAAATCAGCCCCAGCATTTT	CASSSPGLNQPQHF
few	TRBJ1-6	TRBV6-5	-	TGTGCCAGCAGTTACTCGGGACACTCCTATAATTCACCCCTCCACTTT	CASSYSGHSYNSPLHF
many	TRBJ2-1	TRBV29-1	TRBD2	TGCAGCGTTGTGCCTAGCGGGAGGGCCTACAATGAGCAGTTCTTC	CSVVPSGRAYNEQFF
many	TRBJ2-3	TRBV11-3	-	TGTGCCAGCAGCGCTAAGGACTCCCGCGGGGCGGATACAGATACGCAGTATTTT	CASSAKDSRGADTDTQYF
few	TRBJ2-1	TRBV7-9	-	TGTGCCAGCAGCTTAGCGGGGAGGAATGAGCAGTTCTTC	CASSLAGRNEQFF
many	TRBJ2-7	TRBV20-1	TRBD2	TGCAGTGCTAGTCGTAGCGGGAGGGCAATTCCGGAACAGTACTTC	CSASRSGRAIPEQYF
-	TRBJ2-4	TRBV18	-	TGTGCCAGCTCACCTTCGGTAGCAGGGGATAACATTCAGTACTTC	CASSPSVAGDNIQYF
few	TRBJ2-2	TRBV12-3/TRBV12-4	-	TGTGCCAGCAAACCGAACAGGAACACCGGGGAGCTGTTTTTT	CASKPNRNTGELFF
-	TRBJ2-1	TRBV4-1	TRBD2	TGCGCCAGCAGCCAAGTAAAAGCTAGCGGGGGGGCAGGGGAGCAGTTCTTC	CASSQVKASGGAGEQFF
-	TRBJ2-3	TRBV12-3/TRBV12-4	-	TGTGCCAGCAGTCAGGACGTCCTCCTCACAGATACGCAGTATTTT	CASSQDVLLTDTQYF
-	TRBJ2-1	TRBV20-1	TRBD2	TGCAGTGCGGAGTTGGGAGCGGGGGGGACCTACAATGAGCAGTTCTTC	CSAELGAGGTYNEQFF
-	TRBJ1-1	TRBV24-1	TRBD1	TGTGCCACCAGTGATTCCGGACAGGGCGGTACTGAAGCTTTCTTT	CATSDSGQGGTEAFF
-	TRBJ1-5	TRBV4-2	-	TGTGCCAGCAGCCAAGATCAGGGGATCCATCAGCCCCAGCATTTT	CASSQDQGIHQPQHF
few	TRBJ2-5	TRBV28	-	TGTGCCAGCAGTTTTAGTAGTTGGGGATTCGGAGAGACCCAGTACTTC	CASSFSSWGFGETQYF
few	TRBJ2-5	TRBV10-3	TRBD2	TGTGCCATCAGTGAGTCCCTAGCGGGTAACCAAGAGACCCAGTACTTC	CAISESLAGNQETQYF
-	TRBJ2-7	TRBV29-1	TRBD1	TGCAGCGTGGACAGGGGGCTTTCGGGGGAGCAGTACTTC	CSVDRGLSGEQYF
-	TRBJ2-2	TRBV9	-	TGTGCCAGCAGCGTCCGGGGAGCCGGGGAGCTGTTTTTT	CASSVRGAGELFF
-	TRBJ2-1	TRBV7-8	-	TGTGCCAGCAGCCCCCTTTTAGAAGAGCAGTTCTTC	CASSPLLEEQFF
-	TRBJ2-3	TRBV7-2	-	TGTGCCAGCAGCTTAGTGTTTACTCGCCAAACAACAGATACGCAGTATTTT	CASSLVFTRQTTDTQYF